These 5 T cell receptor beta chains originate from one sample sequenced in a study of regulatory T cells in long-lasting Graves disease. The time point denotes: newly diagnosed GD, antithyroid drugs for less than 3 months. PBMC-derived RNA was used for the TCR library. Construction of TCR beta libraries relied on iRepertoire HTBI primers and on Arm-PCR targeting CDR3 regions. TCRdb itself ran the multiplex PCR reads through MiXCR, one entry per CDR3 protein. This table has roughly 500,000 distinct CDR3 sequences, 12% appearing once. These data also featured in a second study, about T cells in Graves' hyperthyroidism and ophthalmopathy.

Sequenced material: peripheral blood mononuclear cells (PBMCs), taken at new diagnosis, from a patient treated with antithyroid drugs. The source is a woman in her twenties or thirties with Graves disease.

CDR3 in amino acids: CASSQDLAEGGDTQYF. The CDR3 bases are TGCGCCAGCAGCCAAGATCTAGCGGAGGGAGGGGATACGCAGTATTTT. The chain couples TRBV4-1 to TRBJ2-3; 7 bases line up with TRBD2. This CDR3 has 16 residues. The ends lost 0 bases at V and 6 bases at J; junction bases unmatched: 9. The germline gives CDR1 MGHRA, CDR2 YSYEKL.

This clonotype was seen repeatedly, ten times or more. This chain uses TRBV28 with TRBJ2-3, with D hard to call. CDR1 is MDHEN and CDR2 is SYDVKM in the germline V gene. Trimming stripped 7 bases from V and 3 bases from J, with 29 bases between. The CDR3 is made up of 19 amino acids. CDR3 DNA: TGTGCCAGCACGTTTAATCGATATGGTATTCCGGCTTGGACAGATACGCAGTATTTT. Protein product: CASTFNRYGIPAWTDTQYF.

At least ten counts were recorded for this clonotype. The DNA of the CDR3 is TGTGCCAGCAAGCACAGGGAGAATTATGGCTACACCTTC. This codes for CASKHRENYGYTF. This chain joins TRBV28 and TRBJ1-2; D perhaps matches TRBD1 (6 bases). Germline assignment: CDR1 MDHEN and CDR2 SYDVKM. V was trimmed by 7 bases and J by 5 bases, leaving 14 bases between them. This CDR3 has 13 residues.

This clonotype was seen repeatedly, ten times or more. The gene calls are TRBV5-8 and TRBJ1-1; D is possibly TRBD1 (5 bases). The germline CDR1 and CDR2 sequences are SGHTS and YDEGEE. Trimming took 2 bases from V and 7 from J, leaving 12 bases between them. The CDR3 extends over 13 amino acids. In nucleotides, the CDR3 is TGTGCCAGCAGCTTATGGACACTACATGAAGCTTTCTTT. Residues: CASSLWTLHEAFF.

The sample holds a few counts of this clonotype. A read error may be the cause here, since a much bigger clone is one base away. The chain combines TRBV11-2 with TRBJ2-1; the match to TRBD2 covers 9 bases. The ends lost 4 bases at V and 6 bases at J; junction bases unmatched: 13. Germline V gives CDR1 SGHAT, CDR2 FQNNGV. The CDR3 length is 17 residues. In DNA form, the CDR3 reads TGTGCCAGCAGCTCAGGCGGGAGGGCCCGATTTCGCAATGAGCAGTTCTTC. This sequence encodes CASSSGGRARFRNEQFF.